Following are 10 T cell receptor beta chains from one sample sequenced in a study of shared clonotypes between healthy human individuals (dated by TCRdb to 2020 to 2022). Libraries were prepared through the immunoSEQ multiplex PCR assay. The table comes from immuneACCESS by way of TCRdb, which keeps in-frame sequences with V and J called. Part of the clones is missing from these tables; in studies checked, under half for an unresolved V gene and the rest for unknown reasons. The sample table records over a million clones; around 78% of these occur just once. The ten largest account for roughly 0.57% of the sample. The sequencing sample was made of memory CD4+ T cells from PBMCs. This sample's cell subset or site label indicates: CD45RA-negative fraction. The receptors were gathered from a man aged 18 to 29 in good health. Some clones in this sample may be carry-over from other donors' samples.

This rearrangement joins TRBV2 to TRBJ2-4; perhaps TRBD1 as D (6 bases). Germline V CDR1 and CDR2: SNHLY, FYNNEI. V was cut by 6 bases and J by 8 bases, with 20 bases left in between. The CDR3 contains 15 residues. CDR3 bases: TGTGCCAGCAGCCCGATCCGGGCCCCAGGGGACATTCAGTACTTC. Translation: CASSPIRAPGDIQYF.

This sequence joins TRBV21-1 and TRBJ2-5; the table calls TRBD2, which could not be checked here. TRBV21-1 is listed as a pseudogene. This CDR3 comprises 15 residues. The CDR3, as DNA: TGTGCCAGCAGCAATCGGGCTAGCGGGAGTCAGACCCAGTACTTC. This translates into CASSNRASGSQTQYF.

The chain combines TRBV27 with TRBJ2-5, with D possibly being TRBD1 (6 bases). V dropped 3 bases and J dropped 2 bases, with 10 bases sitting between them. The germline CDR1 and CDR2 sequences are MNHEY and SMNVEV (reference sequence). There are 14 residues in the CDR3. The CDR3 loop is CASSLGQTQETQYF. The CDR3 DNA follows: TGTGCCAGCAGTTTGGGACAAACTCAAGAGACCCAGTACTTC.

About this clone itself: Other DNA variants within this sample encode the same CDR3. The chain is built from TRBV5-1 and TRBJ2-7, with 12 bases identical to TRBD2. Germline V lookup: CDR1 SGHRS, CDR2 YFSETQ. The CDR3 contains 15 residues. The V gene end was trimmed by 0 bases and the J gene end by 2 bases; junction bases not matched to a gene: 0. The CDR3 sequence: CASSLGLAGAYEQYF. For the CDR3, the DNA is TGCGCCAGCAGCTTGGGACTAGCGGGGGCCTACGAGCAGTACTTC.

V usage is TRBV5-1 and J usage is TRBJ2-1, with 11 bases matching TRBD2. Trimming at V came to 4 bases and at J to 3 bases, leaving 6 bases not matched to a gene. CDR3 length: 16 residues. Germline V gene lookup returns CDR1 SGHRS and CDR2 YFSETQ. DNA for the CDR3: TGCGCCAGCAGCAAAGGACTAGCGGGTGGCTACAATGAGCAGTTCTTC. Its translation: CASSKGLAGGYNEQFF.

This clone has just one count. A far larger clone lies a single base away; this is likely a read error. Other nucleotide sequences in the sample specify the same CDR3. This sequence joins TRBV7-9 and TRBJ2-3; D not certain. This CDR3 spans 11 amino acids. The V gene lost 5 bases and the J gene lost 4 bases, with 4 bases spanning the gap. Per germline, CDR1 SEHNR and CDR2 FQNEAQ (reference sequence). In nucleotides, the CDR3 is TGTGCCAGCAGCCTTTCAGATACGCAGTATTTT. Protein product: CASSLSDTQYF.

CDR3 in amino acids: CSVDTQAQETQYF. In DNA, the CDR3 is TGCAGCGTTGACACACAGGCCCAAGAGACCCAGTACTTC. V is TRBV29-1 and J is TRBJ2-5; maybe TRBD1 (5 bases). V shed 3 bases and J shed 1 base, with 9 bases lying between them. CDR1 SQVTM and CDR2 ANQGSEA come from the germline V gene. The CDR3 runs 13 residues. Full variable domain (outside the CDR3, taken from reference TRBV29-1 and TRBJ2-5): SAVISQKPSRDICQRGTSLTIQCQVDSQVTMMFWYRQQPGQSLTLIATANQGSEATYESGFVIDKFPISRPNLTFSTLTVSNMSPEDSSIYLCSVDTQAQETQYFGPGTRLLVL.

The chain recombines TRBV27 with TRBJ2-7, with a weak D call TRBD2 (6 bases). V lost 6 bases and J lost 1, with 16 bases in between. CDR1 and CDR2 (germline): MNHEY, SMNVEV (reference sequence). The CDR3 runs 15 residues. Written as DNA, the CDR3 is TGTGCCAGCAGCCCCGGGTCGGGGGAGTCCTACGAGCAGTACTTC. This translates into CASSPGSGESYEQYF.

This chain links TRBV15 with TRBJ2-3; 9 bases match TRBD2. Germline V gene data show CDR1 as LNHNV and CDR2 as YYDKDF (reference sequence). V lost 3 bases to trimming and J lost 5 bases; unmatched junction nucleotides: 6. The CDR3 consists of 15 residues. CDR3 nucleotides: TGTGCCACCAGCAGTCAGAGAGCGGGAGGAGATACGCAGTATTTT. It specifies CATSSQRAGGDTQYF.

The J gene is TRBJ1-1, the V gene TRBV6-5; D gene ambiguous. The CDR3 extends over 13 amino acids. In germline, CDR1 is MNHEY, CDR2 SVGAGI. Between the trimmed V and J ends, which lost 5 bases and 1 base, there was a span of 8 bases. The chain's CDR3 is CASSRVENTEAFF. For the CDR3, the DNA is TGTGCCAGCAGTAGGGTGGAGAACACTGAAGCTTTCTTT.